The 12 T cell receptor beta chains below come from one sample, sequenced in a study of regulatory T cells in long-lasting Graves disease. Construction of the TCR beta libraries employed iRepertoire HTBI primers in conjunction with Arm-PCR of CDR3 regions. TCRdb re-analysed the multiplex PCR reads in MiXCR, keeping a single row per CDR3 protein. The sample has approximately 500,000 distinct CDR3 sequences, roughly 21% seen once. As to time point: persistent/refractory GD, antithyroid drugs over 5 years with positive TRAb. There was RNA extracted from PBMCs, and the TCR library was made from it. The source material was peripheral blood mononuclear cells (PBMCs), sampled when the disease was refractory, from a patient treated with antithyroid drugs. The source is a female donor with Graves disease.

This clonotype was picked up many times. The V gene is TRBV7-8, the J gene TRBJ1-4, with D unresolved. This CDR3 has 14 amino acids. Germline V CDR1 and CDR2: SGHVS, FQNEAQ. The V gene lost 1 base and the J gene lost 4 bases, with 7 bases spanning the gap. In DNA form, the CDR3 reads TGTGCCAGCAGCTTAGGGTTCAGTAATGAAAAACTGTTTTTT. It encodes CASSLGFSNEKLFF. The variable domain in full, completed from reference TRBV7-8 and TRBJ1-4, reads GAGVSQSPRYKVAKRGQDVALRCDPISGHVSLFWYQQALGQGPEFLTYFQNEAQLDKSGLPSDRFFAERPEGSVSTLKIQRTQQEDSAVYLCASSLGFSNEKLFFGSGTQLSVL.

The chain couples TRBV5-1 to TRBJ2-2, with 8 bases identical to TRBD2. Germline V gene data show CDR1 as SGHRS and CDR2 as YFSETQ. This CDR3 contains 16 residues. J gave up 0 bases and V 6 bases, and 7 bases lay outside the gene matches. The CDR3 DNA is TGCGCCAGCAAAGCCAGCGGGAGCCCGAACACCGGGGAGCTGTTTTTT. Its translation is CASKASGSPNTGELFF. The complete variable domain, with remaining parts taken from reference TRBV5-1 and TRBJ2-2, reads KAGVTQTPRYLIKTRGQQVTLSCSPISGHRSVSWYQQTPGQGLQFLFEYFSETQRNKGNFPGRFSGRQFSNSRSEMNVSTLELGDSALYLCASKASGSPNTGELFFGEGSRLTVL.

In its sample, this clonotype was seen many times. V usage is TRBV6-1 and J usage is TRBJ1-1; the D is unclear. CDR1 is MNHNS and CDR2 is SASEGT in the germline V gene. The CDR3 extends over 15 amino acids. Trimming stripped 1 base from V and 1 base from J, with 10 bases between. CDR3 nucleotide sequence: TGTGCCAGCAGTGAAGGTTCAGCCTCGAACACTGAAGCTTTCTTT. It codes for CASSEGSASNTEAFF.

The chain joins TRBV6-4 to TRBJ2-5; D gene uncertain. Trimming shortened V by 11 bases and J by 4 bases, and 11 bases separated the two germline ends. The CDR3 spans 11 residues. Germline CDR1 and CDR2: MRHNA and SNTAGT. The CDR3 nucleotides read TGTGCCTCCCGGTCCGGAGAGACCCAGTACTTC. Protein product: CASRSGETQYF.

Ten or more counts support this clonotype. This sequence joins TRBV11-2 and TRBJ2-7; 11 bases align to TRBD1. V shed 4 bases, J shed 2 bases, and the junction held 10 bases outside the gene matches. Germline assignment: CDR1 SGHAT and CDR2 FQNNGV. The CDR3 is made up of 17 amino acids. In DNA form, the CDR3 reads TGTGCCAGCAGCTATAACCGGGACAGGGGGTTCCCCTACGAGCAGTACTTC. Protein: CASSYNRDRGFPYEQYF.

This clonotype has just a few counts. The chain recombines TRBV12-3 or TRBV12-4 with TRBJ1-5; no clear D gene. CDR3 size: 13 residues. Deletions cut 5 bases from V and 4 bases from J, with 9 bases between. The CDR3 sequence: CASSPAGNQPQHF. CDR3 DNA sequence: TGTGCCAGCAGTCCGGCGGGGAATCAGCCCCAGCATTTT.

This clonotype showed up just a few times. CDR3: CASTQGQGLYEQYF. The DNA of the CDR3 is TGTGCCAGCACCCAGGGACAGGGTCTCTACGAGCAGTACTTC. The gene calls are TRBV6-1 and TRBJ2-7, with 9 positions matching TRBD1. The trim removed 7 bases at V and 3 bases at J, leaving 7 bases unmatched. Germline values: CDR1 MNHNS, CDR2 SASEGT. The length of the CDR3 is 14 residues.

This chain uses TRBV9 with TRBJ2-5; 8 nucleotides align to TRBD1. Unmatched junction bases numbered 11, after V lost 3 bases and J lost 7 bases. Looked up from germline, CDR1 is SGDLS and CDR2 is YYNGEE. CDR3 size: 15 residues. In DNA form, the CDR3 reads TGTGCCAGCAGCGAGGCCTCAGGGGGCAGGGGGACCCAGTACTTC. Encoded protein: CASSEASGGRGTQYF.

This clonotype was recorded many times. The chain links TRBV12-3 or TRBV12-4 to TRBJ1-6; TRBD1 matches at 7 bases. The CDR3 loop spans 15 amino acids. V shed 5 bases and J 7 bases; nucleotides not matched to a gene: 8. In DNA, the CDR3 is TGTGCCAGCAGTCCCGGGACAGTAGGCAATTCACCCCTCCACTTT. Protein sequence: CASSPGTVGNSPLHF.

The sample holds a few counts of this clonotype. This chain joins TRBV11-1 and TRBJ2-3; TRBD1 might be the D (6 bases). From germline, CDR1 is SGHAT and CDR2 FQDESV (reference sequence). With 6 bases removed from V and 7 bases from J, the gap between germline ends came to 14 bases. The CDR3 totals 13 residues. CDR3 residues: CASRGHLENTQYF. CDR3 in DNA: TGTGCCAGCAGGGGACACCTCGAGAATACGCAGTATTTT.

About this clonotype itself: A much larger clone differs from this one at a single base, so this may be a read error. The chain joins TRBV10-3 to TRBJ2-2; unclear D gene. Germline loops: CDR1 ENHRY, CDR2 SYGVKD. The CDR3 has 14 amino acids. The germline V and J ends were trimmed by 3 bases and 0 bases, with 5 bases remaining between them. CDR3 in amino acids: CAISDRTNTGELFF. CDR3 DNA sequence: TGTGCCATCAGTGACAGAACGAACACCGGGGAGCTGTTTTTT.

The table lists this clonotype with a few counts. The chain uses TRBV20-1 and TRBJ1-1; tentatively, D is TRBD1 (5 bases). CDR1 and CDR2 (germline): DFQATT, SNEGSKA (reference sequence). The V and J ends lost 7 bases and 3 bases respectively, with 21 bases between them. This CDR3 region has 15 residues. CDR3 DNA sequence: TGCAGTGTCCCAGGATGGGGGGATGGCGACACTGAAGCTTTCTTT. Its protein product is CSVPGWGDGDTEAFF.